The 17 T cell receptor beta chains below were found in one sample sequenced in a study of blood T cell repertoires in COVID-19. Clones were sequenced by immunoSEQ multiplex PCR, and TCRdb holds only the in-frame ones, with some missing. The sample lists under 85,000 clones; approximately 78% were seen once. The sequenced sample consisted of peripheral blood. These receptor sequences come from a man aged 80 or over with acute or convalescent COVID-19.

The rearrangement uses TRBV5-3 and TRBJ1-4, with unresolved D. TRBV5-3 is annotated as an ORF whose role is uncertain. Trimming removed 2 bases at V and 0 bases at J, with 14 bases between. This CDR3 region has 17 residues. DNA of the CDR3: TGTGCCAGAAGCTTAGGCCAGCGGTACGCAACTAATGAAAAACTGTTTTTT. Its protein product is CARSLGQRYATNEKLFF.

The chain employs TRBV30 and TRBJ2-3; D may be TRBD2 (6 bases). The germline CDR1 and CDR2 sequences are GTSNPN and SVGIG (reference sequence). The V end was cut by 3 bases, the J end by 4 bases, with 17 bases between. The CDR3 runs to 15 residues. This chain's CDR3 is CAWREGWQSADTQYF. CDR3 DNA sequence: TGTGCCTGGAGGGAGGGGTGGCAGTCCGCAGATACGCAGTATTTT. The variable domain in full, with the rest retrieved from reference TRBV30 and TRBJ2-3, is SQTIHQWPATLVQPVGSPLSLECTVEGTSNPNLYWYRQAAGRGLQLLFYSVGIGQISSEVPQNLSASRPQDRQFILSSKKLLLSDSGFYLCAWREGWQSADTQYFGPGTRLTVL.

This clone has a handful of counts. The J gene is TRBJ1-1, the V gene TRBV5-5, with D unclear. The CDR3 totals 11 residues. V was pared by 4 bases and J by 12 bases, with 13 bases between. Germline CDR1 is SGHKS and CDR2 is YYEKEE (reference sequence). The CDR3: CASSIEGKSFF. CDR3 in DNA: TGTGCCAGCAGCATAGAGGGCAAGTCTTTCTTT.

This sequence joins TRBV28 and TRBJ2-7; 7 nucleotides line up with TRBD2. Unmatched junction bases numbered 5, after V lost 6 bases and J lost 0 bases. The germline V gene encodes CDR1 MDHEN and CDR2 SYDVKM. The CDR3 consists of 14 residues. The CDR3 loop reads CASRPRGSSYEQYF. Here the CDR3 DNA reads TGTGCCAGCAGACCCCGCGGGAGCTCCTACGAGCAGTACTTC.

The rearrangement joins TRBV12-3 or TRBV12-4 to TRBJ1-2; no definite D call. Trimming cost V 2 bases and J 7 bases, with 11 bases left between them. The CDR3 extends over 13 amino acids. The CDR3 here is CASSLNGSPGYTF. In DNA, the CDR3 is TGTGCCAGCAGTTTAAACGGGAGCCCTGGCTACACCTTC.

The chain joins TRBV9 to TRBJ2-7, with D maybe TRBD1 (6 bases). The germline V gene encodes CDR1 SGDLS and CDR2 YYNGEE. Trimming left V 0 bases short and J 2 bases short, with 12 bases between. There are 15 residues in the CDR3. The CDR3 spells CASSVVPGQTYEQYF. The CDR3, as DNA: TGTGCCAGCAGCGTAGTCCCCGGACAGACCTACGAGCAGTACTTC.

This sequence joins TRBV18 and TRBJ1-4; tentative D call: TRBD1 (6 bases). V lost 3 bases and J lost 6, with 14 bases in between. Germline loops: CDR1 KGHSH, CDR2 LQKENI. This CDR3 contains 15 residues. The CDR3 loop reads CASSPPSQGYEKLFF. In nucleotides, the CDR3 is TGTGCCAGCTCACCGCCGTCCCAGGGGTATGAAAAACTGTTTTTT.

V is TRBV29-1 and J is TRBJ2-7; TRBD1 matches at 10 bases. Trimming cost V 0 bases and J 3 bases; bases outside gene matches: 5. The CDR3 is 15 amino acids. From germline, CDR1 is SQVTM and CDR2 ANQGSEA. CDR3 protein: CSVEEGDRGGYEQYF. CDR3 nucleotide sequence: TGCAGCGTTGAAGAGGGGGACAGGGGTGGCTACGAGCAGTACTTC.

This sequence joins TRBV19 and TRBJ2-7, with TRBD1 matching 10 bases. The CDR3 consists of 14 residues. Germline trimming cut 3 bases from V and 4 bases from J; bases unmatched to any gene: 3. CDR1 and CDR2 from the germline V gene are LNHDA and SQIVND (reference sequence). CDR3 residues: CASSMGQGRYEQYF. CDR3 nucleotides: TGTGCCAGTAGTATGGGACAGGGGAGGTACGAGCAGTACTTC.

The rearrangement links TRBV7-6 to TRBJ2-7, with D possibly being TRBD1 (6 bases). The V end was cut by 5 bases, the J end by 0 bases, with 11 bases between. The CDR3 has 14 amino acids. The germline gives CDR1 SGHVS, CDR2 FNYEAQ. CDR3 amino acids: CASSPRGGSYEQYF. CDR3 DNA: TGTGCCAGCAGCCCACGAGGGGGCTCCTACGAGCAGTACTTC.

V usage is TRBV7-2 and J usage is TRBJ2-1; 11 nucleotides agree with TRBD2. J gave up 9 bases and V 1 base, and 8 bases lay outside the gene matches. Germline CDR1 and CDR2: SGHTA and FQGNSA. This CDR3 contains 16 residues. CDR3 sequence: CASSLVNSGGAGEQFF. For the CDR3, the DNA is TGTGCCAGCAGCTTAGTAAATAGCGGGGGGGCCGGTGAGCAGTTCTTC.

The chain joins TRBV19 to TRBJ2-7; 8 bases are a match to TRBD2. The CDR3 covers 14 residues. The junction had 11 bases not matched to a gene; V was cut back by 7 bases and J by 6 bases. Germline-derived CDR1 and CDR2 are LNHDA and SQIVND (reference sequence). CDR3 DNA: TGTGCCAGTAATCCGGGACTAGAAGGAGGCGAGCAGTACTTC. This sequence encodes CASNPGLEGGEQYF.

The V call is TRBV19, the J call TRBJ2-7, with TRBD1 as a possible D gene (6 bases). Trimming took 3 bases from V and 6 from J, leaving 12 bases between them. CDR3 size: 13 residues. The germline V gene has CDR1 LNHDA and CDR2 SQIVND (reference sequence). CDR3 sequence (DNA): TGTGCCAGTAGTATCACCACAGGGCTCGAGCAGTACTTC. This translates into CASSITTGLEQYF.

This clone showed up just once. This chain joins TRBV2 and TRBJ2-1, with D tentatively TRBD2 (6 bases). V was cut by 3 bases and J by 6 bases, with 18 bases left in between. The CDR3 extends over 16 amino acids. The germline V gene encodes CDR1 SNHLY and CDR2 FYNNEI. DNA for the CDR3: TGTGCCAGCAGTGACGCCCGAGGAGGGAGAAGCAATGAGCAGTTCTTC. This gives the protein CASSDARGGRSNEQFF.

This clone was observed a handful of times. CDR3 bases: TGTGCCAGCAGTGGGTCTTCAGGCACTTACACCATATATTTT. It encodes CASSGSSGTYTIYF. The chain has TRBV2 and TRBJ1-3; D unresolved. Germline CDR1 is SNHLY and CDR2 is FYNNEI. Trimming shortened V by 4 bases and J by 8 bases, and 15 bases separated the two germline ends. This CDR3 has 14 amino acids.

V gene TRBV7-2 combines with J gene TRBJ1-5; no firm D call. Germline CDR1 reads SGHTA; CDR2 reads FQGNSA. Trimming cost V 3 bases and J 4 bases, with 13 bases left between them. CDR3 length: 15 amino acids. This CDR3 is CASSFSAGLNQPQHF. For the CDR3, the DNA is TGTGCCAGCAGCTTTTCGGCTGGACTGAATCAGCCCCAGCATTTT.

The chain uses TRBV11-2 and TRBJ1-1; D might be TRBD1 (6 bases). The CDR3 runs to 14 residues. Germline assignment: CDR1 SGHAT and CDR2 FQNNGV. Trimming removed 0 bases from V and 11 bases from J, with 16 bases in between. This CDR3 is CASSLDGDIIRAFF. The CDR3 DNA reads as TGTGCCAGCAGCTTAGATGGGGACATTATCCGGGCTTTCTTT.